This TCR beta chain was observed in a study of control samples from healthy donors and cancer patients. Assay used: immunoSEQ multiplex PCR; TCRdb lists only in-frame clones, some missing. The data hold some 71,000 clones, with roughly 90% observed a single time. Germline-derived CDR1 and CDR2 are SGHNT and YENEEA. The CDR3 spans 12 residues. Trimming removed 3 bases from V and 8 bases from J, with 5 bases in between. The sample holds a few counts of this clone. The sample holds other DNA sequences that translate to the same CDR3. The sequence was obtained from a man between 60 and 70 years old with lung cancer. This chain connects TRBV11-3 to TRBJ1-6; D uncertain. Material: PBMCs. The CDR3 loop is CASSLKDSPLHF. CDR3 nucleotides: TGTGCCAGCAGCTTGAAGGATTCACCCCTCCACTTT.